Below, one T cell receptor beta chain is given with its context. Its target is unknown. This sample was taken from a study of T cell repertoires in cytomegalovirus infection. Whole-study results and caveats: Cumulative public TCR beta family frequency identified CMV carriers with the relevant HLA.

Germline CDR1 is SQVTM and CDR2 is ANQGSEA. CDR3 length: 11 residues. Trimming took off 7 bases at V and 3 bases at J, with 10 bases between the two ends. One entry per CDR3 protein, called by TCRdb with MiXCR from the reads. The sample consists of about 400,000 distinct CDR3 sequences, over 15% of them appearing once. Sequences were obtained from PBMCs. This TCR came from a human donor in good health (CMV status not recorded). Some clones in this sample may be carry-over from other donors' samples. J is TRBJ2-7 and V is TRBV29-1; D possibly matches TRBD1 or TRBD2 (5 bases each). CDR3 in amino acids: CSARDGYEQYF. The CDR3 DNA follows: TGCAGCGCACGGGACGGCTACGAGCAGTACTTC.